A selection of T cell receptor beta chains follows, all from one sample in a study of T cell responses to AZD1222 COVID-19 vaccine. Generated by immunoSEQ multiplex PCR, the TCRdb table keeps only in-frame clones and is missing some. The sample contains 100,000 to 150,000 clones, over 80% of which appear only once. Sequences were derived from peripheral blood, sampled on day 0 of AZD1222 vaccination. The receptors were gathered from an adult in good health. The CDR3 runs from the conserved cysteine through the conserved F or W. D genes are given only for firm matches. Expanded clones are given a class, and other clones once, few, many or no size at all.

CDR3nt,CDR3aa,d_gene,abundance,j_gene,v_gene,len
TGTGCCAGCAGTTACTTGGGGGACAGGGGCTATGGCTACACCTTC,CASSYLGDRGYGYTF,TRBD1,NA,TRBJ1-2,TRBV6-5,15
TGTGCCAGCAGCTACTGGCGAGGGACGGCCGCCGGCTACACCTTC,CASSYWRGTAAGYTF,NA,once,TRBJ1-2,TRBV6-5,15
TGTGCCAGCAGCTCGGGACAGGGCGCCTACGAGCAGTACTTC,CASSSGQGAYEQYF,TRBD1,few,TRBJ2-7,TRBV11-3,14
TGTGCCAGCGGGCCGGGCTCCTACGAGCAGTACTTC,CASGPGSYEQYF,NA,NA,TRBJ2-7,TRBV6-5,12
TGTGCCACCGCGCCCATGGGCAATACAGGGCTTGAGCCCCAGCATTTT,CATAPMGNTGLEPQHF,NA,NA,TRBJ1-5,TRBV7-9,16
TGTGCCATCAGGACTACTGCGAACACTGAAGCTTTCTTT,CAIRTTANTEAFF,NA,NA,TRBJ1-1,TRBV10-3,13
TGTGCCAGCAGCCAAGTGCCTGCCTCCTTAGAGCAGTACTTC,CASSQVPASLEQYF,NA,NA,TRBJ2-7,TRBV3-1/TRBV3-2,14
TGCAGCGTACGGAGGAATGAGCAGTTCTTC,CSVRRNEQFF,NA,NA,TRBJ2-1,TRBV29-1,10
TGTGCCAGCAGCTTGTGGGGCCTGGATGGGTTGAAGACCCAGTACTTC,CASSLWGLDGLKTQYF,NA,NA,TRBJ2-5,TRBV5-6,16
TGTGCCAGCAGTTCCGACGGGACTAGCGGGGCGAGCTCCTACAATGAGCAGTTCTTC,CASSSDGTSGASSYNEQFF,TRBD2,NA,TRBJ2-1,TRBV27,19
TGTGCCAGCAGCTTAGAGTCCAGGGTAGGCGAGCAGTACTTC,CASSLESRVGEQYF,NA,once,TRBJ2-7,TRBV11-3,14
TGCGCCAGCAGCTTGGTCGGGACACCGGGGGCCAACGTCCTGACTTTC,CASSLVGTPGANVLTF,NA,NA,TRBJ2-6,TRBV5-1,16
TGTGCCAGCAGTGAACCCTGGCGGGAGACCTCCAACGAGCAGTACTTC,CASSEPWRETSNEQYF,TRBD2,NA,TRBJ2-7,TRBV6-1,16
TGTGCCAGCAGCCTAAGACAGGGGACTCATAGCAATCAGCCCCAGCATTTT,CASSLRQGTHSNQPQHF,TRBD1,once,TRBJ1-5,TRBV7-2,17
TGTGCCAGCAGTTACTCGATAGCTATGGGGATTGACGAGCAGTACTTC,CASSYSIAMGIDEQYF,NA,NA,TRBJ2-7,TRBV6-5,16
TGTGCCAGCTCACCAGCAGGTGAAAAACTGTTTTTT,CASSPAGEKLFF,NA,NA,TRBJ1-4,TRBV18,12
TGTGCCAGCAGCCCCCCAAGCCGCAAGGTGAACACTGAAGCTTTCTTT,CASSPPSRKVNTEAFF,NA,once,TRBJ1-1,TRBV7-9,16